A selection of T cell receptor beta chains follows, all from one sample in a study of Graves' ophthalmopathy and Graves' hyperthyroidism. TCRdb reanalysed the multiplex PCR reads using MiXCR and keeps one entry per CDR3 protein. This table has about 620,000 distinct CDR3 sequences, about 20% appearing once. The specimen sequenced was peripheral blood. These receptors were taken from a woman between 18 and 29 years old with stable Graves' hyperthyroidism. Some clones in this sample may be carry-over from other donors' samples. Each CDR3 is given with its conserved first and last residue. The order of the fields is V gene, clone size, J gene, D gene, CDR3 DNA, CDR3 protein. The D gene is left open where the match is weak. Part of the rows lack a size; the others show once, few, many or a class for expanded clones.

>TRBV2|NA|TRBJ1-5|NA
TGTGCCACCCAGGGAGATAGCAATCAGCCCCAGCATTTT
CATQGDSNQPQHF
>TRBV2|NA|TRBJ1-5|TRBD1
TGTGCCAGCAGCGCGACAGGGGTTCTTCAGCCCCAGCATTTT
CASSATGVLQPQHF
>TRBV30|many|TRBJ1-5|NA
TGTGCCTGGAGTGCCCTGACAGCGAGGTCGCCCCAGCATTTT
CAWSALTARSPQHF
>TRBV6-5|NA|TRBJ2-5|NA
TGTGCCAGCAGTTACCCCTATGGCGGAGAAGAGACCCAGTACTTC
CASSYPYGGEETQYF
>TRBV11-1|NA|TRBJ2-7|NA
TGTGCCAGCAGCTTAGTGGCAGGAACCCTCTACGAGCAGTACTTC
CASSLVAGTLYEQYF
>TRBV28|few|TRBJ1-5|NA
TGTGCCGGGGCAGATAATAGCAATCAGCCCCAGCATTTT
CAGADNSNQPQHF
>TRBV12-3/TRBV12-4|many|TRBJ2-7|TRBD2
TGTGCCAGCAGCCCCCGTTTGGCGGGAGGCGAGCAGTACTTC
CASSPRLAGGEQYF
>TRBV6-1|NA|TRBJ1-2|NA
TGTGCCAGCAGTGAGGGGGGTGATGGCTACACCTTC
CASSEGGDGYTF
>TRBV4-1|many|TRBJ1-5|NA
TGCGCCAGCAGCCGGTTACAGGTTAGCAATCAGCCCCAGCATTTT
CASSRLQVSNQPQHF
>TRBV5-1|NA|TRBJ2-7|NA
TGCGCCAGCAGCCCACAAACAGGGAGCTCCTACGAGCAGTACTTC
CASSPQTGSSYEQYF
>TRBV2|many|TRBJ2-7|NA
TGTGCCAGCAGTCGGACACCTTCCTACGAGCAGTACTTC
CASSRTPSYEQYF
>TRBV3-1|many|TRBJ2-5|TRBD2
TGTGCCAGCAGCCGTACCAGCGGGGGGCCCCAAGAGACCCAGTACTTC
CASSRTSGGPQETQYF
>TRBV9|NA|TRBJ2-2|TRBD2
TGTGCCAGCAGCGTCAATCTAGCGGAAAACACCGGGGAGCTGTTTTTT
CASSVNLAENTGELFF
>TRBV12-5|many|TRBJ1-6|NA
TGTGCTAGTGGCCCCTCCTATAATTCACCCCTCCACTTT
CASGPSYNSPLHF
>TRBV6-2/TRBV6-3|many|TRBJ2-5|TRBD2
TGTGCCAGCAGCATAGCGGGTCCGGGAGAGACCCAGTACTTC
CASSIAGPGETQYF
>TRBV7-6|many|TRBJ1-1|TRBD1
TGTGCCAGCAGCCTAAGCGGGACAGGGGCAGGAGTGGAAGCTTTCTTT
CASSLSGTGAGVEAFF
>TRBV5-1|NA|TRBJ2-7|TRBD2
TGCGCCAGCAGCTTGACCGCGGGAGGAGACGAGCAGTACTTC
CASSLTAGGDEQYF
>TRBV5-1|NA|TRBJ1-1|NA
TGCGCCAGCAGCAGTGAAGGCAGGTTTGATTCTGAAGCTTTCTTT
CASSSEGRFDSEAFF
>TRBV10-3|many|TRBJ1-1|NA
TGTGCCATCAGTGAATCAGGGGCCGAAATTATGAACACTGAAGCTTTCTTT
CAISESGAEIMNTEAFF
>TRBV7-2|many|TRBJ2-5|NA
TGTGCCAGCAGCTTAGTGCGGCATATAACGCCAGAAGAGACCCAGTACTTC
CASSLVRHITPEETQYF
>TRBV6-5|many|TRBJ1-6|NA
TGTGCCAGCAGTTCCAGCGAGAGCTCCTATAATTCACCCCTCCACTTT
CASSSSESSYNSPLHF
>TRBV20-1|NA|TRBJ1-5|NA
TGCAGTGCTAGAAGGGGGTTTGGGGGTAGCAATCAGCCCCAGCATTTT
CSARRGFGGSNQPQHF
>TRBV2|NA|TRBJ1-2|NA
TGTGCCAGCAGTGGGGATCCGGGTAGGAACTATGGCTACACCTTC
CASSGDPGRNYGYTF
>TRBV15|many|TRBJ1-5|NA
TGTGCCACCAGCAGTTCACGTGCGCAGCCCCAGCATTTT
CATSSSRAQPQHF
>TRBV12-5|NA|TRBJ1-5|NA
TGTGCTAGTGGTTTGACATCTAAGCCAGATCAGCCCCAGCATTTT
CASGLTSKPDQPQHF
>TRBV3-1|many|TRBJ1-6|NA
TGTGCCAGCAGCCCACGGGGAGATTCACCCCTCCACTTT
CASSPRGDSPLHF
>TRBV25-1|NA|TRBJ2-7|TRBD2
TGTGCCAGCAGTGAATTACGAGCGGGAGATTCGCCCTACGAGCAGTACTTC
CASSELRAGDSPYEQYF
>TRBV11-1|many|TRBJ2-7|NA
TGTGCCAGCAGCTTACGAGGCCTTGGTACCTTCTTC
CASSLRGLGTFF
>TRBV27|NA|TRBJ1-2|NA
TGTGCCAGCAGTCACGGAAAGATCTATGGCTACACCTTC
CASSHGKIYGYTF
>TRBV28|NA|TRBJ1-1|TRBD1
TGTGCCAGCAGTCAACAGGGGGGGACGAACACTGAAGCTTTCTTT
CASSQQGGTNTEAFF
>TRBV4-1|NA|TRBJ1-1|NA
TGCGCCAGCAGCCAAGATCCCCGGGGACCCACTGAAGCTTTCTTT
CASSQDPRGPTEAFF
>TRBV5-1|NA|TRBJ2-7|NA
TGCGCCAGCAGCGCCCCAGGCGGGGTAATCTACGAGCAGTACTTC
CASSAPGGVIYEQYF
>TRBV20-1|many|TRBJ1-6|TRBD1
TGCAGTGCTTTTGCCCTGGGACAGGCGAATTCACCCCTCCACTTT
CSAFALGQANSPLHF
>TRBV27|many|TRBJ2-7|NA
TGTGCCAGCAGTGCAGGGACCGCGACCTACGAGCAGTACTTC
CASSAGTATYEQYF
>TRBV5-1|many|TRBJ1-1|NA
TGCGCCAGCAGTCGGGCCGGGACTGAAGCTTTCTTT
CASSRAGTEAFF
>TRBV6-2/TRBV6-3|many|TRBJ2-7|TRBD2
TGTGCCAGCTCTAGAGGAGGCGGGGGCTCCTACGAGCAGTACTTC
CASSRGGGGSYEQYF
>TRBV11-2|NA|TRBJ1-1|NA
TGTGCCAGCAGCTGGGGGCCGCTAGCGCGTCGCTTGCCCACTGAAGCTTTCTTT
CASSWGPLARRLPTEAFF
>TRBV12-3/TRBV12-4|few|TRBJ1-2|TRBD1
TGTGCCAGCAGTTCGACCTCCAGGACAGGGGGCCATGGCTACACCTTC
CASSSTSRTGGHGYTF
>TRBV12-5|NA|TRBJ1-2|TRBD1
TGTGCTAGTGGTTTGCCACAGGGGGTATTGGACTATGGCTACAGCTTC
CASGLPQGVLDYGYSF
>TRBV29-1|many|TRBJ2-5|TRBD2
TGCAGCGTTGAAATACTAGCGGGGGGCCGGGAGACCCAGTACTTC
CSVEILAGGRETQYF
>TRBV12-3/TRBV12-4|few|TRBJ2-2|TRBD1
TGTGCCAGCAGCATAACTCAGGGGGCTGGGACCGGGGAGCTGTTTTTT
CASSITQGAGTGELFF
>TRBV4-2|NA|TRBJ2-5|TRBD2
TGTGCCAGCAGCCAAGAAATAGCGGGGGCCGGCGAGACCCAGTACTTC
CASSQEIAGAGETQYF
>TRBV11-2|once|TRBJ2-5|NA
TGTGCCAGCAGCTTAGAGATCCTACGGGGGACCCAGTACTTC
CASSLEILRGTQYF
>TRBV20-1|NA|TRBJ1-1|TRBD1
TGCAGTGCATCCGGGGGCGGGACAGGGAGGATGAACACTGAAGCTTTCTTT
CSASGGGTGRMNTEAFF
>TRBV29-1|many|TRBJ1-2|NA
TGCAGCGTTGACTGGGGAGGTGGCTACACCTTC
CSVDWGGGYTF
>TRBV24-1|once|TRBJ2-5|TRBD2
TGTGCCACCAGTGATTCGACTAGCGGGAGCCCGCACGAGACCCAGTACTTC
CATSDSTSGSPHETQYF
>TRBV20-1|many|TRBJ2-5|TRBD2
TGCAGTGCTAGAGATGAGGTGCTAGCGGGGGCAATGGGAGAGACCCAGTACTTC
CSARDEVLAGAMGETQYF
>TRBV19|once|TRBJ1-5|NA
TGTGCCAGTAGCCCAATAGGGCCTCGGGCCGCTCAGCCCCAGCATTTT
CASSPIGPRAAQPQHF
>TRBV20-1|many|TRBJ2-5|NA
TGCAGTGCTAGAGAGGGGCAGGGACAAGAGACCCAGTACTTC
CSAREGQGQETQYF
>TRBV29-1|NA|TRBJ2-7|TRBD1
TGCAGCGTTGAGTACGGCGGACAGGTCCTCGAGCAGTACTTC
CSVEYGGQVLEQYF
>TRBV2|few|TRBJ1-1|NA
TGTGCCAGCAGGGGGGGGGAGTATATGAACACTGAAGCTTTCTTT
CASRGGEYMNTEAFF
>TRBV30|NA|TRBJ1-2|NA
TGTGCCTGGACCCCGGGACGAGTCCTTTTGGAGTATGGCTACACCTTC
CAWTPGRVLLEYGYTF
>TRBV29-1|NA|TRBJ1-5|TRBD1
TGCAGCGTTGAAGGAGGCGGGACAGCCGATCAGCCCCAGCATTTT
CSVEGGGTADQPQHF
>TRBV5-1|many|TRBJ2-7|NA
TGCGCCAGCAGCCATAGCTCCTCTCCCTACGAGCAGTACTTC
CASSHSSSPYEQYF
>TRBV30|few|TRBJ2-7|NA
TGTGCCTGGAGCGGCCTTTGGAGAAAACTAGAGGAAAAAGGTTCCTACGAGCAGTACTTC
CAWSGLWRKLEEKGSYEQYF